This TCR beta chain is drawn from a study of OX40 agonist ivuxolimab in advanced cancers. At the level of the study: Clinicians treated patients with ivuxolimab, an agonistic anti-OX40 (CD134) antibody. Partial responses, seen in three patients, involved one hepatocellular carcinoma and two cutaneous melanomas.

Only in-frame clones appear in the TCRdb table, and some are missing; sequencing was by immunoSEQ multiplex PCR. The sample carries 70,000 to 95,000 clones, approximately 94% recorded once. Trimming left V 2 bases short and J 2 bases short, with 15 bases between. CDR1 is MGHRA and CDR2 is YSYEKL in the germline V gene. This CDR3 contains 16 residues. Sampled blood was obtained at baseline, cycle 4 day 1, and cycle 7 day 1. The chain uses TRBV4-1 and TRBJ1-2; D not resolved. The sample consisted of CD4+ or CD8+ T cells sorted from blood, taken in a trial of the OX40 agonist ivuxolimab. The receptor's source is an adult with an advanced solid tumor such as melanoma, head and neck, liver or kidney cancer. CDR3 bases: TGCGCCAGCAGCCAAACAGCGCAGGTTTGGAACTATGGCTACACCTTC. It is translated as CASSQTAQVWNYGYTF.